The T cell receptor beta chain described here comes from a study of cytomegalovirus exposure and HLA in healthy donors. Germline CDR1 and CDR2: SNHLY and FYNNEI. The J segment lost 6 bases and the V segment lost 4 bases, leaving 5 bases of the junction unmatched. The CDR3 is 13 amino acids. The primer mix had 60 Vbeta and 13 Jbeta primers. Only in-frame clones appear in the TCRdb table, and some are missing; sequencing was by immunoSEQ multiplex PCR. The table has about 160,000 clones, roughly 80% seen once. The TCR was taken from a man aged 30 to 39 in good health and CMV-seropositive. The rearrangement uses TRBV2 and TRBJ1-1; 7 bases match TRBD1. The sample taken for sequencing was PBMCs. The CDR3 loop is CASSGDSFPEAFF. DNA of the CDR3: TGTGCCAGCAGTGGGGACAGCTTCCCTGAAGCTTTCTTT.